This T cell receptor (beta chain) comes out of a study of breast tumors, draining lymph nodes, adjacent tissues. Notes on the study in general: Tumors had less TCR diversity than lymph nodes, more than nontumor tissue. Data only fit, rather than demonstrated, lymph node origin of most tumor T cells.

Many counts were recorded for this clonotype. No antigen is known for it. TCRdb called the multiplex PCR reads again in MiXCR, with one record for every CDR3 protein. The table lists over 150,000 distinct CDR3 sequences, roughly 30% of them singletons. The lymph nodes were axillary draining lymph nodes from breast cancer patients. Germline assignment: CDR1 SEHNR and CDR2 FQNEAQ (reference sequence). Trimming removed 5 bases from V and 6 bases from J, with 17 bases in between. The CDR3 spans 15 residues. Material: axillary lymph node tissue. The V gene is TRBV7-9, the J gene TRBJ1-5; TRBD1 might be the D (6 bases). This receptor was identified in a female donor with breast cancer. Some clones in this sample may be carry-over from other donors' samples. CDR3 bases: TGTGCCAGCAGCCCCCGAGGGGGGGGGAGTCAGCCCCAGCATTTT. This translates into CASSPRGGGSQPQHF.